Presented here are 4 T cell receptor beta chains from one specimen sequenced in a study of CD8 T cells in ankylosing spondylitis (dated by TCRdb to about 2017). These receptors lack a known antigen. Libraries came from 5' RACE. TCRdb lists the instrument as Illumina HiSeq 2500. In TCRdb, the public reads were trimmed at Q25 with fastp and aligned with MiXCR, with productive beta chains retained. Identical CDR3 protein sequences are pooled into one entry, listed with their most common genes and DNA. Here the sample has about 330,000 distinct CDR3 sequences; approximately 8.2% occur a single time. The ten largest make up roughly 15% of the sample. Summary of the overall study and its limitations: A TCR beta motif made up of seven or eight highly homologous amino acid variants appeared to be characteristic of blood from ankylosing spondylitis patients.

What was sequenced was blood, either unsorted or a sorted T cell fraction (not recorded which). The receptors were sampled from a male donor with ankylosing spondylitis.

CDR3 amino acids: CASRGQTRKKTSTDTQYF. In DNA, the CDR3 is TGTGCCAGCAGGGGACAGACAAGGAAAAAGACTAGCACAGATACGCAGTATTTT. The V and J genes are TRBV6-1 and TRBJ2-3; 7 bases map to TRBD1. In germline, CDR1 is MNHNS, CDR2 SASEGT. The CDR3 has 18 amino acids. The V and J ends lost 6 bases and 0 bases, in that order; junction bases with no gene match: 15.

This clonotype appeared many times. V usage is TRBV13 and J usage is TRBJ2-5; D could derive from TRBD1 or TRBD2 (5 bases each). The CDR3 has 15 residues. The V end lost 1 base, the J end lost 1 base, and 10 bases lay between the germline ends. CDR1 and CDR2 from the germline V gene are PRHDT and FYEKMQ (reference sequence). The CDR3 nucleotides are TGTGCCAGCAGCTTAGCCGGGACCGGCCAAGAGACCCAGTACTTC. Translation gives CASSLAGTGQETQYF. The whole variable domain, remainder taken from reference TRBV13 and TRBJ2-5, is AAGVIQSPRHLIKEKRETATLKCYPIPRHDTVYWYQQGPGQDPQFLISFYEKMQSDKGSIPDRFSAQQFSDYHSELNMSSLELGDSALYFCASSLAGTGQETQYFGPGTRLLVL.

There are many counts of this clonotype. The rearrangement uses TRBV6-1 and TRBJ2-1; TRBD2 matches 11 bases. The CDR3 sequence is 15 residues long. Germline V lookup: CDR1 MNHNS, CDR2 SASEGT. The junction had 8 bases not matched to a gene; V was cut back by 6 bases and J by 7 bases. Here the CDR3 reads CASSRTSGSENEQFF. The CDR3 nucleotides are TGTGCCAGCAGCCGTACTAGCGGGAGTGAGAATGAGCAGTTCTTC.

The chain is built from TRBV28 and TRBJ1-5; the match to TRBD1 covers 9 bases. Germline CDR1 and CDR2: MDHEN and SYDVKM. V lost 5 bases to trimming and J lost 5 bases; unmatched junction nucleotides: 10. This CDR3 has 16 amino acids. CDR3 sequence: CASSHAGQGQHQPQHF. The CDR3 DNA is TGTGCCAGCAGTCACGCGGGACAGGGTCAACATCAGCCCCAGCATTTT.